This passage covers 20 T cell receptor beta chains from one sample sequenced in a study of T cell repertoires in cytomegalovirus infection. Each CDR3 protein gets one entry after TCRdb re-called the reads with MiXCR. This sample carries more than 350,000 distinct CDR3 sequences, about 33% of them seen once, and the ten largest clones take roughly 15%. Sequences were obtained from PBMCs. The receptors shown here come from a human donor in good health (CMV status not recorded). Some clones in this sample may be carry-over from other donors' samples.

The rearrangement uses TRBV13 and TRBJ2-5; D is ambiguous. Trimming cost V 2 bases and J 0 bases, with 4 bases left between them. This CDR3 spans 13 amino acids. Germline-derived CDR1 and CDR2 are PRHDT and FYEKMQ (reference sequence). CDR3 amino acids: CASSLRYQETQYF. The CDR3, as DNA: TGTGCCAGCAGCTTACGGTACCAAGAGACCCAGTACTTC.

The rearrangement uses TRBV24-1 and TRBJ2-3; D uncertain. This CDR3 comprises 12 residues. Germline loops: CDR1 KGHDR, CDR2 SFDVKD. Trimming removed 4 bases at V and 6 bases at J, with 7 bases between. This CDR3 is CATSEPSDTQYF. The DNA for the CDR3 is TGTGCCACCAGTGAGCCCAGCGATACGCAGTATTTT.

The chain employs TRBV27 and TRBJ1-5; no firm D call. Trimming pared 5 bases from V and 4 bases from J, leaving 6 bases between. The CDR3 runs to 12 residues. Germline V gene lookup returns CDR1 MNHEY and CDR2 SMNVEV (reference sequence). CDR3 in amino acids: CASSTFNQPQHF. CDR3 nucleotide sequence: TGTGCCAGCAGTACCTTTAATCAGCCCCAGCATTTT.

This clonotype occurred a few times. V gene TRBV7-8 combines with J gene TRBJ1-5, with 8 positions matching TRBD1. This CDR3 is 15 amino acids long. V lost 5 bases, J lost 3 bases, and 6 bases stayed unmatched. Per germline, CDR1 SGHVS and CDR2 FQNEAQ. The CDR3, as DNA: TGTGCCAGCAGCGAGGACAGGGTTCCCAATCAGCCCCAGCATTTT. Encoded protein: CASSEDRVPNQPQHF.

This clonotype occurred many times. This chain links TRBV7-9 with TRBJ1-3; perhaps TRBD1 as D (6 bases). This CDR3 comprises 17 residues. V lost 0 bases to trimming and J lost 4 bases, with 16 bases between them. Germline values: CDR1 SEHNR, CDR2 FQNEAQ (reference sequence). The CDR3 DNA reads TGTGCCAGCAGCTTAGCCTCAGGGGCCCCCGAAGGAAACACCATATATTTT. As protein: CASSLASGAPEGNTIYF. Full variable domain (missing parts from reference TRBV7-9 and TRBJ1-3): DTGVSQNPRHKITKRGQNVTFRCDPISEHNRLYWYRQTLGQGPEFLTYFQNEAQLEKSRLLSDRFSAERPKGSFSTLEIQRTEQGDSAMYLCASSLASGAPEGNTIYFGEGSWLTVV.

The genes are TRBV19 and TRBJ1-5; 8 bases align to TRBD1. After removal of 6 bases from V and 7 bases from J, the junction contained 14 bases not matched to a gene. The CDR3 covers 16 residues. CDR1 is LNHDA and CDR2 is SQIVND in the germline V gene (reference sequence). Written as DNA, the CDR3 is TGTGCCAGTAGGTATTCACAGGGGGGTTTCAGCCAGCCCCAGCATTTT. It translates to CASRYSQGGFSQPQHF.

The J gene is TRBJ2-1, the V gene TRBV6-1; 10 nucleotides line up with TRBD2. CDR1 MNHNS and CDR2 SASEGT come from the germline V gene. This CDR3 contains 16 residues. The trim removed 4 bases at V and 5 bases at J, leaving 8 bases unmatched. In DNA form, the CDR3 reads TGTGCCAGCAGTGCTCCGGGACTAGCGCACCACAATGAGCAGTTCTTC. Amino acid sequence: CASSAPGLAHHNEQFF.

CDR3 residues: CAIGEGLAGRGVDTQYF. The CDR3 DNA reads TGTGCCATCGGGGAGGGACTAGCGGGACGAGGAGTAGATACGCAGTATTTT. V is TRBV10-3 and J is TRBJ2-3; 13 bases line up with TRBD2. Germline CDR1 is ENHRY and CDR2 is SYGVKD. The length of the CDR3 is 17 residues. With V trimmed by 8 bases and J by 5 bases, 13 bases remained unmatched.

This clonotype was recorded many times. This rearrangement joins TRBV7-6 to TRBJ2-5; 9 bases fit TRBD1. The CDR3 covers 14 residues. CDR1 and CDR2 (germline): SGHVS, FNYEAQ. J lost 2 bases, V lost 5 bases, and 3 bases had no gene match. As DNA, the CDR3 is TGTGCCAGCAGCCTGGACAGGGGACAAGAGACCCAGTACTTC. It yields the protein CASSLDRGQETQYF.

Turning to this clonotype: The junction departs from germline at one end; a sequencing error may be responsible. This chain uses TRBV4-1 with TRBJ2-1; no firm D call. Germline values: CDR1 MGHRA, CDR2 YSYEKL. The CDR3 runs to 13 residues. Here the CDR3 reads CASSQDVRLEQFF. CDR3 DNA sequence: TGTGCCAGCAGCCAAGATGTGCGACTTGAGCAGTTCTTC.

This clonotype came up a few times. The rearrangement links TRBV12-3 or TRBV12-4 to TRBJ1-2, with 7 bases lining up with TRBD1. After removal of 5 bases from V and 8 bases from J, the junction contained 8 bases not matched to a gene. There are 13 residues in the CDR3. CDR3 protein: CASSQGTASGYTF. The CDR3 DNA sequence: TGTGCCAGCAGTCAGGGGACAGCTTCGGGCTACACCTTC.

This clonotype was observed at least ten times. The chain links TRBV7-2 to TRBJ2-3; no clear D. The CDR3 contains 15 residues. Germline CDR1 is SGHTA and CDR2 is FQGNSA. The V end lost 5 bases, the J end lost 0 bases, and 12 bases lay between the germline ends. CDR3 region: CASSKQVPSTDTQYF. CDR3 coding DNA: TGTGCCAGCAGCAAGCAGGTGCCTAGCACAGATACGCAGTATTTT. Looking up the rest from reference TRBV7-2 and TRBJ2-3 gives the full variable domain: GAGVSQSPSNKVTEKGKDVELRCDPISGHTALYWYRQSLGQGLEFLIYFQGNSAPDKSGLPSDRFSAERTGGSVSTLTIQRTQQEDSAVYLCASSKQVPSTDTQYFGPGTRLTVL.

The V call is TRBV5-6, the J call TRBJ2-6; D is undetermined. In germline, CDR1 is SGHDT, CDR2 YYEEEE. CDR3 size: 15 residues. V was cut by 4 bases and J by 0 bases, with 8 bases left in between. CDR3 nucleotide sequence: TGTGCCAGCAGCGTTGGGGACTCTGGGGCCAACGTCCTGACTTTC. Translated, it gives CASSVGDSGANVLTF.

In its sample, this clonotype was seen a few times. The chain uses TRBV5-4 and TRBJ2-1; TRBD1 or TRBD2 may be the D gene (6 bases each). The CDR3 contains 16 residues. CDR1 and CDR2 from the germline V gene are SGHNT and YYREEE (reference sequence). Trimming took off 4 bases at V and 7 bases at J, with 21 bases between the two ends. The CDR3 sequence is CASSPRRGRVENEQFF. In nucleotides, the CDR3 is TGTGCCAGCAGCCCTCGTCGGGGGCGAGTCGAAAATGAGCAGTTCTTC.

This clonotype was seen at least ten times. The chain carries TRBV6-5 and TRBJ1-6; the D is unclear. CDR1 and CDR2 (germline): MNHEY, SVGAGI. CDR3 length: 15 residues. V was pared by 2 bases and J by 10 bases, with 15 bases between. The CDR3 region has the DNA TGTGCCAGCAGTTACGAAGGGTGGGAAAAATCACCCCTCCACTTT. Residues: CASSYEGWEKSPLHF.

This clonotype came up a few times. This CDR3 reads CASSRPGGTDTQYF. CDR3 sequence (DNA): TGTGCCAGCAGTCGACCCGGGGGCACAGATACGCAGTATTTT. The chain joins TRBV2 to TRBJ2-3, with D possibly being TRBD2 (5 bases). The germline V gene encodes CDR1 SNHLY and CDR2 FYNNEI. This CDR3 is 14 amino acids long. V lost 5 bases to trimming and J lost 1 base, with 10 bases between them. The variable domain in full, completed from reference TRBV2 and TRBJ2-3, reads EPEVTQTPSHQVTQMGQEVILRCVPISNHLYFYWYRQILGQKVEFLVSFYNNEISEKSEIFDDQFSVERPDGSNFTLKIRSTKLEDSAMYFCASSRPGGTDTQYFGPGTRLTVL.

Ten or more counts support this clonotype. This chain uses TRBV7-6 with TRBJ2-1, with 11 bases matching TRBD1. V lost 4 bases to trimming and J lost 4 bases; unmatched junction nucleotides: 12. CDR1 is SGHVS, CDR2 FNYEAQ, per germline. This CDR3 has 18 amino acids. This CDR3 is CASSYRTGGMKRYNEQFF. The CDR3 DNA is TGTGCCAGCAGCTACCGGACAGGGGGCATGAAAAGGTACAATGAGCAGTTCTTC.

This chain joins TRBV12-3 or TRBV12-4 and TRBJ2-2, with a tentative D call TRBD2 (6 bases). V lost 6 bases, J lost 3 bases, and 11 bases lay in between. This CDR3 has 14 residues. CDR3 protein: CASRPGADTGELFF. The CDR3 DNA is TGTGCCAGCAGGCCGGGAGCGGACACCGGGGAGCTGTTTTTT.

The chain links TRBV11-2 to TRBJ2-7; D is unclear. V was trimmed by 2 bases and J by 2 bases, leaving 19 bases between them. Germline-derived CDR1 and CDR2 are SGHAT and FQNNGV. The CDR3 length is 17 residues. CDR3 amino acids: CASSLYTGGRPAYEQYF. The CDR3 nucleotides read TGTGCCAGCAGCTTATACACCGGTGGTCGCCCCGCCTACGAGCAGTACTTC. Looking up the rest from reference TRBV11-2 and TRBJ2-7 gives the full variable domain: EAGVAQSPRYKIIEKRQSVAFWCNPISGHATLYWYQQILGQGPKLLIQFQNNGVVDDSQLPKDRFSAERLKGVDSTLKIQPAKLEDSAVYLCASSLYTGGRPAYEQYFGPGTRLTVT.

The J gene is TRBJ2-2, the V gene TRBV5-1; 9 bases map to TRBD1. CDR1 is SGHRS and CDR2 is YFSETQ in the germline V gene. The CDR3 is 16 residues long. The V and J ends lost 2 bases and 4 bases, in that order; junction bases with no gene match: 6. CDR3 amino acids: CASSFTGGSFTGELFF. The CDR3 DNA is TGCGCCAGCAGCTTTACAGGGGGCTCGTTCACCGGGGAGCTGTTTTTT.